Listed here are 16 T cell receptor beta chains from one sample, sequenced in a study of human T cells and chemical hapten exposure. Time point defined: patch test 3, about 24 weeks after DPC sensitization. The treatment is: therapeutic diphenylcyclopropenone sensitization with weekly scalp DPC. Each CDR3 protein is one row after TCRdb ran MiXCR on the RACE reads. The table has some 170,000 distinct CDR3 sequences, around a quarter seen once. The material was whole blood, obtained in connection with sensitization to the hapten diphenylcyclopropenone (DPC). The receptors were sampled from a woman younger than 30 with alopecia areata. Some clones in this sample may be carry-over from other donors' samples.

The J gene is TRBJ2-2, the V gene TRBV11-3; D unresolved. Trimming shortened V by 1 base and J by 10 bases, and 7 bases separated the two germline ends. Germline loops: CDR1 SGHNT, CDR2 YENEEA. The CDR3 spans 12 residues. The CDR3 bases are TGTGCCAGCAGCTTAGGAACGAAGGAGCTGTTTTTT. Encoded protein: CASSLGTKELFF.

In this sample, this clonotype turned up many times. The V call is TRBV30, the J call TRBJ2-7, with a possible D match to TRBD2 (6 bases). Trimming removed 0 bases at V and 12 bases at J, with 15 bases between. The CDR3 has 12 residues. Germline CDR1 reads GTSNPN; CDR2 reads SVGIG (reference sequence). Written as DNA, the CDR3 is TGTGCCTGGAGTGTCCCGGGGAGGAGGACGTACTTC. Its translation: CAWSVPGRRTYF.

CDR3 DNA: TGCAGTGCTAGACGGACGAATACCGGAAAACTGTTTTTT. Amino acid sequence: CSARRTNTGKLFF. This sequence joins TRBV20-1 and TRBJ1-4; no reliable D call. Per the germline V gene, CDR1 is DFQATT and CDR2 is SNEGSKA (reference sequence). Trimming pared 2 bases from V and 10 bases from J, leaving 14 bases between. CDR3 length equals 13 residues.

This clonotype was found a few times. The chain has TRBV7-2 and TRBJ2-7; D remains unclear. V lost 5 bases and J lost 1, with 12 bases in between. The V gene's germline CDR1 is SGHTA and CDR2 FQGNSA. This CDR3 region has 14 residues. CDR3 DNA sequence: TGTGCCAGCAGCACGTACCAGAGATCCTACGAGCAGTACTTC. Translated, it gives CASSTYQRSYEQYF.

This clonotype has just a few counts. V is TRBV11-3 and J is TRBJ2-1; D is uncertain. Trimming shortened V by 0 bases and J by 1 base, and 4 bases separated the two germline ends. The germline V gene encodes CDR1 SGHNT and CDR2 YENEEA. This CDR3 has 14 amino acids. The CDR3 loop is CASSLEGSYNEQFF. The DNA for the CDR3 is TGTGCCAGCAGCTTAGAGGGTTCCTACAATGAGCAGTTCTTC.

V gene TRBV20-1 combines with J gene TRBJ2-7; 10 bases match TRBD2. Germline trimming cut 6 bases from V and 2 bases from J; bases unmatched to any gene: 10. CDR1 and CDR2 (germline): DFQATT, SNEGSKA (reference sequence). This CDR3 is built from 15 residues. The CDR3 coding sequence is TGCAGTGCCAACAGTCGGAGCGGGGGGGCCTACGAGCAGTACTTC. Protein sequence: CSANSRSGGAYEQYF.

The chain combines TRBV3-1 with TRBJ2-5, with 7 bases identical to TRBD2. The CDR3 has 15 amino acids. Germline trimming cut 4 bases from V and 4 bases from J; bases unmatched to any gene: 9. CDR1 and CDR2 from the germline V gene are LGHDT and YNNKEL (reference sequence). DNA of the CDR3: TGTGCCAGCAGCCCTCCCGGACTAGGGGCAGAGACCCAGTACTTC. Translated: CASSPPGLGAETQYF.

The V call is TRBV14, the J call TRBJ2-7, with D perhaps matching TRBD2 (7 bases). The germline CDR1 and CDR2 sequences are SGHDN and FVKESK. Trimming stripped 0 bases from V and 4 bases from J, with 16 bases between. The CDR3 is 16 amino acids. For the CDR3, the DNA is TGTGCCAGCAGCCAAGATCTCATAGGGGGGGCGTACGAGCAGTACTTC. It specifies CASSQDLIGGAYEQYF.

This clonotype was picked up a small number of times. The V call is TRBV29-1, the J call TRBJ2-3, with D unresolved. Trimming stripped 3 bases from V and 4 bases from J, with 5 bases between. From germline, CDR1 is SQVTM and CDR2 ANQGSEA. The CDR3 length is 11 residues. CDR3 nucleotides: TGCAGCGTTGACAACGCAGATACGCAGTATTTT. It specifies CSVDNADTQYF.

This chain connects TRBV7-2 to TRBJ2-5; 8 bases map to TRBD2. This CDR3 spans 16 amino acids. Unmatched junction bases numbered 8, after V lost 1 base and J lost 4 bases. The germline CDR1 and CDR2 sequences are SGHTA and FQGNSA. The DNA of the CDR3 is TGTGCCAGCAGCTTAGGAAGCGGGGGAGGAGGAGAGACCCAGTACTTC. Translated: CASSLGSGGGGETQYF.

The chain is built from TRBV4-2 and TRBJ1-3; D might be TRBD1 (5 bases). The CDR3 length is 15 residues. The germline gives CDR1 LGHNA, CDR2 YNFKEQ. The V end lost 0 bases, the J end lost 4 bases, and 10 bases lay between the germline ends. CDR3 sequence reads: CASSQEVKGGNTIYF. The CDR3 nucleotides read TGTGCCAGCAGCCAAGAAGTAAAGGGGGGAAACACCATATATTTT.

This clonotype was detected a few times. The gene calls are TRBV10-3 and TRBJ1-4; no definite D call. The CDR3 has 13 amino acids. From germline, CDR1 is ENHRY and CDR2 SYGVKD. V was trimmed by 2 bases and J by 4 bases, leaving 5 bases between them. The CDR3 is CAISEPGNEKLFF. The CDR3 nucleotides are TGTGCCATCAGTGAGCCTGGTAATGAAAAACTGTTTTTT.

This clonotype was recorded a few times. CDR3 in amino acids: CSARLQGLNTEAFF. In DNA, the CDR3 is TGCAGTGCTAGACTACAGGGGCTGAACACTGAAGCTTTCTTT. The rearrangement uses TRBV20-1 and TRBJ1-1, with TRBD1 matching over 7 bases. This CDR3 has 14 residues. J was trimmed by 0 bases and V by 2 bases; bases with no gene match: 3. The V gene's germline CDR1 is DFQATT and CDR2 SNEGSKA (reference sequence).

This clonotype was counted only a few times. The V gene is TRBV7-2, the J gene TRBJ2-5; D remains unclear. CDR1 SGHTA and CDR2 FQGNSA come from the germline V gene. There are 15 residues in the CDR3. V was clipped by 0 bases and J by 4 bases, with 12 bases between them. The CDR3 loop reads CASSLAPGWGETQYF. CDR3 sequence (DNA): TGTGCCAGCAGCTTAGCGCCTGGCTGGGGAGAGACCCAGTACTTC.

With regard to this clonotype: This is likely an artifact of a read error, given a far larger clone one base away. The V gene is TRBV11-2, the J gene TRBJ2-3; no definite D call. This CDR3 contains 11 residues. In germline, CDR1 is SGHAT, CDR2 FQNNGV. CDR3 amino acids: CTSSLGDTQYF. The CDR3 DNA sequence: TGTACCAGCAGCTTAGGAGATACGCAGTATTTT.

The CDR3 DNA sequence: TGTGCCAGCAGCCATTACGGTGGGCCTGAAGCTTTCTTT. Protein sequence: CASSHYGGPEAFF. This chain joins TRBV7-8 and TRBJ1-1; no clear D. The germline V gene has CDR1 SGHVS and CDR2 FQNEAQ. Trimming pared 5 bases from V and 6 bases from J, leaving 13 bases between. This CDR3 is 13 amino acids long. Based on the CDR3 plus reference TRBV7-8 and TRBJ1-1, the full variable domain is GAGVSQSPRYKVAKRGQDVALRCDPISGHVSLFWYQQALGQGPEFLTYFQNEAQLDKSGLPSDRFFAERPEGSVSTLKIQRTQQEDSAVYLCASSHYGGPEAFFGQGTRLTVV.